The clone carrying this TCR beta chain was recorded a few times. Antigen specificity is unknown. The source of the sample is a study of blood T cells in healthy people across ages. Study conclusions and caveats: One million T cells yielded diversity estimates that were considered underestimates.

Next came a second PCR, run for about 7 to 12 cycles, which used a sample-barcoded 5' primer along with a J-beta primer mix. TCRdb re-called the 5' RACE reads with MiXCR, one entry per CDR3 protein. Among roughly 1,100,000 distinct CDR3 sequences listed, about 25% were seen once. Germline-derived CDR1 and CDR2 are MGHDK and SYGVNS. This CDR3 is 14 amino acids long. Donation came from healthy Caucasian individuals in Russia who were aged roughly 6 to 100. Isolated PBMCs totaled at least 7 million in each sample. The sample was also linked to a second study, of T cells of mothers and their children.

This sequence joins TRBV25-1 and TRBJ2-5; tentative D call: TRBD2 (6 bases). The tail of the sequence fits TRBJ2-7 better, so the J call may be wrong. Sequenced: blood. This TCR derives from a girl aged 2 to 10 in good health. The CDR3 loop is CASRPHGSSYEQYF. The CDR3 nucleotides read TGTGCCAGCAGACCTCACGGGAGCTCCTACGAGCAGTACTTC.